Below, 22 T cell receptor beta chains from the same sample are listed, as sequenced in a study of shared clonotypes between healthy human individuals (dated by TCRdb to about 2020). The library was produced with the immunoSEQ multiplex PCR assay. Imported from immuneACCESS, the table was reduced by TCRdb to in-frame sequences with V and J called. These copies leave out some clones; in studies compared against another copy, an unresolved V gene accounts for under half, and the cause of the remainder is not known. This sample is represented by 500,000 or so clones; about 96% of them were singletons. The biggest ten clones account for 0.05% to 0.07% of the sample. The source material was naive CD4+ T cells sorted from blood. The cell subset or site tag for this specimen amounts to: CD45RA+ positively selected. These receptors were obtained from a woman aged 25 to 39 in good health.

This chain uses TRBV19 with TRBJ2-3, with TRBD2 identical over 7 bases. From germline, CDR1 is LNHDA and CDR2 SQIVND (reference sequence). Germline trimming cut 2 bases from V and 4 bases from J; bases unmatched to any gene: 9. The CDR3 loop spans 16 amino acids. The CDR3 DNA reads as TGTGCCAGTAGTATATCGGGGGGAGCTCCCCCAGATACGCAGTATTTT. Its translation: CASSISGGAPPDTQYF.

This rearrangement joins TRBV15 to TRBJ1-1, with 7 bases identical to TRBD1. The CDR3 covers 15 residues. Unmatched junction bases numbered 5, after V lost 0 bases and J lost 4 bases. Germline CDR1 and CDR2: LNHNV and YYDKDF (reference sequence). The CDR3, as DNA: TGTGCCACCAGCAGAGATCTTCAGGGGGGCACTGAAGCTTTCTTT. This translates into CATSRDLQGGTEAFF.

The V gene is TRBV18, the J gene TRBJ2-7, with a possible D match to TRBD1 (5 bases). The V end was cut by 2 bases, the J end by 0 bases, with 11 bases between. The CDR3 consists of 15 residues. Looked up from germline, CDR1 is KGHSH and CDR2 is LQKENI. In DNA form, the CDR3 reads TGTGCCAGCTCACCAGACAGTTTTAGCTCCTACGAGCAGTACTTC. As protein: CASSPDSFSSYEQYF.

V is TRBV19 and J is TRBJ1-3; D gene unclear. The V gene's germline CDR1 is LNHDA and CDR2 SQIVND (reference sequence). The CDR3 totals 13 residues. Trimming took 2 bases from V and 2 from J, leaving 4 bases between them. CDR3: CASSISAGNTIYF. For the CDR3, the DNA is TGTGCCAGTAGTATATCGGCTGGAAACACCATATATTTT.

CDR3 sequence: CASRVGSGEKLFF. CDR3 nucleotide sequence: TGTGCCAGCCGAGTGGGGAGCGGTGAAAAACTGTTTTTT. This sequence joins TRBV18 and TRBJ1-4; D call uncertain. CDR3 length equals 13 residues. The germline CDR1 and CDR2 sequences are KGHSH and LQKENI. Trimming left V 8 bases short and J 7 bases short, with 14 bases between.

This chain connects TRBV4-2 to TRBJ1-3; a possible D gene is TRBD1 (5 bases). Looked up from germline, CDR1 is LGHNA and CDR2 is YNFKEQ. CDR3 size: 17 residues. V was cut by 2 bases and J by 0 bases, with 14 bases left in between. The CDR3 DNA reads TGTGCCAGCAGCCAAAAAGGGGTGGGGAGCTCTGGAAACACCATATATTTT. It yields the protein CASSQKGVGSSGNTIYF.

For the CDR3, the DNA is TGTGCCAGCTCACCACGGACAGGGGACGACATGAACACTGAAGCTTTCTTT. It specifies CASSPRTGDDMNTEAFF. This chain uses TRBV18 with TRBJ1-1; TRBD1 agrees at 9 bases. The CDR3 length is 17 residues. V shed 1 base and J 0 bases; nucleotides not matched to a gene: 6. Germline assignment: CDR1 KGHSH and CDR2 LQKENI.

The chain recombines TRBV6-1 with TRBJ2-1, with D possibly being TRBD1 or TRBD2 (5 bases each). Trimming removed 0 bases at V and 4 bases at J, with 10 bases between. Per germline, CDR1 MNHNS and CDR2 SASEGT. This CDR3 region has 15 residues. CDR3 DNA: TGTGCCAGCAGTGAAGCCGGGACCACGTACAATGAGCAGTTCTTC. It codes for CASSEAGTTYNEQFF.

This sequence joins TRBV18 and TRBJ2-1; no clear D gene. Germline-derived CDR1 and CDR2 are KGHSH and LQKENI. The CDR3 has 12 residues. Trimming left V 1 base short and J 7 bases short, with 5 bases between. CDR3 DNA: TGTGCCAGCTCACCACTACTGAATGAGCAGTTCTTC. Translated, it gives CASSPLLNEQFF.

The chain has TRBV6-4 and TRBJ1-1; no clear D gene. Trimming removed 6 bases from V and 1 base from J, with 9 bases in between. Germline CDR1 reads MRHNA; CDR2 reads SNTAGT. The CDR3 runs to 13 residues. The CDR3 reads CASRLDPNTEAFF. CDR3 DNA: TGTGCCAGCAGGCTGGATCCGAACACTGAAGCTTTCTTT.

The chain is built from TRBV19 and TRBJ2-7, with a weak D call TRBD2 (6 bases). V lost 0 bases, J lost 2 bases, and 14 bases lay in between. Germline CDR1 LNHDA, CDR2 SQIVND (reference sequence). The CDR3 contains 16 residues. CDR3 sequence: CASSIDLVGGAYEQYF. The CDR3 DNA sequence: TGTGCCAGTAGTATAGATTTAGTCGGCGGGGCCTACGAGCAGTACTTC.

This sequence joins TRBV19 and TRBJ1-5; 9 bases line up with TRBD1. The J segment lost 6 bases and the V segment lost 5 bases, leaving 17 bases of the junction unmatched. The germline gives CDR1 LNHDA, CDR2 SQIVND (reference sequence). The CDR3 covers 18 residues. Here the CDR3 reads CASSPPGQGVLEGQPQHF. For the CDR3, the DNA is TGTGCCAGTAGTCCGCCGGGACAGGGAGTCTTGGAGGGTCAGCCCCAGCATTTT. Variable domain in full (rest from reference TRBV19 and TRBJ1-5): DGGITQSPKYLFRKEGQNVTLSCEQNLNHDAMYWYRQDPGQGLRLIYYSQIVNDFQKGDIAEGYSVSREKKESFPLTVTSAQKNPTAFYLCASSPPGQGVLEGQPQHFGDGTRLSIL.

The chain combines TRBV2 with TRBJ2-7, with D tentatively TRBD2 (5 bases). Germline V gene data show CDR1 as SNHLY and CDR2 as FYNNEI. Trimming cost V 8 bases and J 6 bases, with 17 bases left between them. CDR3 length: 13 residues. The CDR3 loop reads CASRGWTAAEQYF. Here the CDR3 DNA reads TGTGCCAGCCGGGGATGGACGGCCGCCGAGCAGTACTTC.

The chain joins TRBV5-1 to TRBJ1-1; 9 positions match TRBD1. The CDR3 covers 16 residues. CDR1 and CDR2 from the germline V gene are SGHRS and YFSETQ. Trimming cost V 5 bases and J 5 bases; bases outside gene matches: 13. CDR3 residues: CASSQQAGTGRTEAFF. Here the CDR3 DNA reads TGCGCCAGCAGTCAACAGGCCGGGACAGGGAGAACTGAAGCTTTCTTT.

The rearrangement uses TRBV18 and TRBJ1-1; D gene unclear. CDR1 and CDR2 (germline): KGHSH, LQKENI. This CDR3 region has 14 residues. Trimming stripped 0 bases from V and 3 bases from J, with 8 bases between. In nucleotides, the CDR3 is TGTGCCAGCTCACCACCGGCCGGGTACACTGAAGCTTTCTTT. Protein sequence: CASSPPAGYTEAFF. Supplemented by reference TRBV18 and TRBJ1-1, the full variable domain reads NAGVMQNPRHLVRRRGQEARLRCSPMKGHSHVYWYRQLPEEGLKFMVYLQKENIIDESGMPKERFSAEFPKEGPSILRIQQVVRGDSAAYFCASSPPAGYTEAFFGQGTRLTVV.

This chain links TRBV6-5 with TRBJ2-5; weak D call: TRBD2 (6 bases). This CDR3 is built from 14 residues. The germline V and J ends were trimmed by 6 bases and 4 bases, with 15 bases remaining between them. Germline V gives CDR1 MNHEY, CDR2 SVGAGI. The DNA of the CDR3 is TGTGCCAGCAGCCGTACTAGCTTTCTAGAGACCCAGTACTTC. Translated, it gives CASSRTSFLETQYF.

This chain connects TRBV2 to TRBJ2-3; the D is unclear. V was cut by 6 bases and J by 9 bases, with 22 bases left in between. CDR3 size: 15 residues. Germline CDR1 SNHLY, CDR2 FYNNEI. The CDR3 DNA follows: TGTGCCAGCAGCGATCAGAACCGTGGACCCCAAACGCAGTATTTT. Protein sequence: CASSDQNRGPQTQYF.

The chain carries TRBV2 and TRBJ1-2, with D unresolved. CDR1 and CDR2 (germline): SNHLY, FYNNEI. Between the trimmed V and J ends, which lost 6 bases and 0 bases, there was a span of 11 bases. There are 14 residues in the CDR3. The CDR3 sequence: CASRRRGTNYGYTF. The CDR3 DNA reads as TGTGCCAGCAGGCGCCGGGGAACTAACTATGGCTACACCTTC. Complete variable domain (other parts from reference TRBV2 and TRBJ1-2): EPEVTQTPSHQVTQMGQEVILRCVPISNHLYFYWYRQILGQKVEFLVSFYNNEISEKSEIFDDQFSVERPDGSNFTLKIRSTKLEDSAMYFCASRRRGTNYGYTFGSGTRLTVV.

The chain couples TRBV5-1 to TRBJ2-1; 12 bases agree with TRBD2. Per germline, CDR1 SGHRS and CDR2 YFSETQ. CDR3 size: 14 residues. After removal of 3 bases from V and 12 bases from J, the junction contained 7 bases not matched to a gene. The CDR3 protein is CASSYLGLAGWQFF. As DNA, the CDR3 is TGCGCCAGCAGCTACCTCGGACTAGCGGGGTGGCAGTTCTTC.

V is TRBV5-1 and J is TRBJ2-7; TRBD2 agrees at 10 bases. Trimming removed 5 bases from V and 4 bases from J; junction bases left unmatched: 6. The germline CDR1 and CDR2 sequences are SGHRS and YFSETQ. The CDR3 has 14 residues. The CDR3 nucleotides read TGCGCCAGCAGGGAACTAGCGGGACAGTACGAGCAGTACTTC. Translating gives CASRELAGQYEQYF.

The chain links TRBV27 to TRBJ2-5, with a weak D call TRBD1 (6 bases). V gave up 4 bases and J gave up 2 bases, with 17 bases separating them. Germline V gene data show CDR1 as MNHEY and CDR2 as SMNVEV (reference sequence). This CDR3 spans 16 amino acids. CDR3 coding DNA: TGTGCCAGCAGTTCAAGATCCGGGACACCTCAAGAGACCCAGTACTTC. Protein sequence: CASSSRSGTPQETQYF.

This clone was recorded once. In nucleotides, the CDR3 is TGTGCCAGCAGTGTTCAGGGCTCTGGGGCCAACGTCCTGACTTTC. Translating gives CASSVQGSGANVLTF. The V and J genes are TRBV2 and TRBJ2-6, with TRBD1 as a possible D gene (5 bases). The germline V and J ends were trimmed by 4 bases and 0 bases, with 7 bases remaining between them. This CDR3 comprises 15 residues. The germline CDR1 and CDR2 sequences are SNHLY and FYNNEI.